This passage covers 5 T cell receptor beta chains from one sample sequenced in a study of tumor and adjacent non-tumor tissue in lung cancer. RNA was extracted from bulk tissue without any cell sorting. A modified ARM-PCR protocol with three rounds of nested PCR amplified TCRbeta. One entry per CDR3 protein results from TCRdb running MiXCR on the multiplex PCR reads. The repertoire holds just over 200,000 distinct CDR3 sequences, with approximately 74% as singletons. Sequencing was done on a sample of lung tumor tissue. These receptors were collected from a man in his sixties with non-small cell lung cancer.

The count of this clonotype is one. One end of the junction fails to match germline, which may point to a read error. The CDR3 loop reads CNAPGTGLNIQAFF. CDR3 DNA sequence: TGCAATGCTCCCGGGACAGGGCTGAACATTCAAGCTTTCTTT. This chain connects TRBV20-1 to TRBJ1-1; 9 nucleotides line up with TRBD1. The CDR3 is made up of 14 amino acids. Germline assignment: CDR1 DFQATT and CDR2 SNEGSKA (reference sequence).

Notes on this clonotype: Relative to the germline gene, one junction end is altered; a read error may explain this. The chain recombines TRBV29-1 with TRBJ1-1; D gene uncertain. The CDR3 is 11 amino acids. Germline lookup yields CDR1 SQVTM and CDR2 ANQGSEA. CDR3 region: CSGALNPIALF. CDR3 sequence (DNA): TGCAGCGGGGCCCTCAATCCCATAGCTCTCTTT.

This clonotype was counted a single time. The germline gene is not matched at one end of the junction; a read error may be the cause. The chain uses TRBV7-8 and TRBJ1-4; D is unclear. The CDR3 loop spans 16 amino acids. The germline CDR1 and CDR2 sequences are SGHVS and FQNEAQ. CDR3 nucleotides: TGTGTCAGCAACTTAGCGCAGGCTGCAACTAATGAAAAACTGTTTTTT. Amino acids: CVSNLAQAATNEKLFF.

In regard to this clonotype: No DNA is shown, since the ends of the CDR3 on it are uncertain; the CDR3 is the one TCRdb lists. The chain uses TRBV7-9 and TRBJ1-2. The CDR3 totals 15 residues, both ends included. Germline CDR1 and CDR2: SEHNR and FQNEAQ (reference sequence). Here the CDR3 reads CASSLGTPETYGCIF.

This clonotype has a single count. Germline is not matched at one junction end, which may reflect a read error. The V gene is TRBV4-3, the J gene TRBJ2-6; D remains ambiguous. CDR3 length: 16 residues. Per germline, CDR1 LGHNA and CDR2 YSLEER. As DNA, the CDR3 is TGCACCGGCAGCCAAGAGGCTGTGTCTGAGGCCAACGTCCTGACTTTC. This encodes CTGSQEAVSEANVLTF.